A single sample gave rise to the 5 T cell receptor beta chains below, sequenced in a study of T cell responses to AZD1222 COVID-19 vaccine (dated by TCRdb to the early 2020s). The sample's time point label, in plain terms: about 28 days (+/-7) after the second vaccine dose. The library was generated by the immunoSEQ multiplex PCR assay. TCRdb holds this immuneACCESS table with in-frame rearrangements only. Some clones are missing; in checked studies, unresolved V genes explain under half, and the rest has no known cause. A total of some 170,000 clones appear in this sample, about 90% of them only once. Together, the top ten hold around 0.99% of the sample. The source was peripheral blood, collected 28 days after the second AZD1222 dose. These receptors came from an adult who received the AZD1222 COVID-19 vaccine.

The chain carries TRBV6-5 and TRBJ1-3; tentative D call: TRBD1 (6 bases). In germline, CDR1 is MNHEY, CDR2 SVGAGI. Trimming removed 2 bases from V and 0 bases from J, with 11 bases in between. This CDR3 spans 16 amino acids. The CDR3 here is CASSYRGANSGNTIYF. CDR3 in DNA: TGTGCCAGCAGTTACAGGGGGGCTAACTCTGGAAACACCATATATTTT.

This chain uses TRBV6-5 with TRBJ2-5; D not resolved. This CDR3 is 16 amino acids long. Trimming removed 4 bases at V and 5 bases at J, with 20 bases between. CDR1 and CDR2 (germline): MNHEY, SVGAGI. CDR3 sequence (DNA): TGTGCCAGCAGTTCCGACCCGGGCCCTAACGCGGAGACCCAGTACTTC. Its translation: CASSSDPGPNAETQYF.

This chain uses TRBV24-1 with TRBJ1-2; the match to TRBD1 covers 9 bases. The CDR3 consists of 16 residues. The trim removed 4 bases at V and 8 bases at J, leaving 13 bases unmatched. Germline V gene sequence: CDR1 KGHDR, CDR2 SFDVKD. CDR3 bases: TGTGCCACCAGTGACCCCTGGGACAGGGTCCCGGGGGGCTACACCTTC. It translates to CATSDPWDRVPGGYTF.

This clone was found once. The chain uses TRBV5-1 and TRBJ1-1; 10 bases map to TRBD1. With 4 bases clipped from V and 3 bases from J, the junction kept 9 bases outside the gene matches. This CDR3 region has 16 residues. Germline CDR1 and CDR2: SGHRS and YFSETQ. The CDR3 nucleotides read TGCGCCAGCAGCCATAAGACAGGGGGCGGTTACACTGAAGCTTTCTTT. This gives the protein CASSHKTGGGYTEAFF.

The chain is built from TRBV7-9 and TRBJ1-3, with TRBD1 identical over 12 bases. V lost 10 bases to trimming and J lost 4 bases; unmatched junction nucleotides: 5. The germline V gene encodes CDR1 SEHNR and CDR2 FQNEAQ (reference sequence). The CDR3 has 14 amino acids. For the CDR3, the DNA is TGTGCCACTCGGGGGACAGGGGGCGGAAACACCATATATTTT. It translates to CATRGTGGGNTIYF.